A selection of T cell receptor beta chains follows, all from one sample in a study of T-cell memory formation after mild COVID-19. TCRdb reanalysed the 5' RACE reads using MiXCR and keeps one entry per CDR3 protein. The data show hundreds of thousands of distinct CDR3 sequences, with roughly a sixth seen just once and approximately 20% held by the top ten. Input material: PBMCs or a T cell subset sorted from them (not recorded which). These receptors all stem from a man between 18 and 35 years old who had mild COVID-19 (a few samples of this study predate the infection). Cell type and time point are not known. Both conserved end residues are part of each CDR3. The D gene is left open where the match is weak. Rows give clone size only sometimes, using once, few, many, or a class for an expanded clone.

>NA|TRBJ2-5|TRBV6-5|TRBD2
TGTGCCAGCAGTTACCTGGGACTAGCGGGGTACCAAGAGACCCAGTACTTC
CASSYLGLAGYQETQYF
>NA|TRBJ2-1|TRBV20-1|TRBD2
TGCAGTGCTAGAGAGACCGGGACTAGCGGGGGGTTTGATGAGCAGTTCTTC
CSARETGTSGGFDEQFF
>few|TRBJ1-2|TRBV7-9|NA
TGTGCCAGCAGCTTCCCGGGCTACACCTTC
CASSFPGYTF
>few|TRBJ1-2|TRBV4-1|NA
TGCGCCAGCAGCCAACCCTATCAAAGCCCCGTGTCAACATCTGGCTACACCTTC
CASSQPYQSPVSTSGYTF
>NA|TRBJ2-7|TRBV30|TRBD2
TGTGCCTGGAGTCCACTAGCGGGATCTCACTACGAGCAGTACTTC
CAWSPLAGSHYEQYF
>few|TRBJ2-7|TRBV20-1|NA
TGCAGTGCGGTACCCCCAGGGAAATCCTACGAGCAGTACTTC
CSAVPPGKSYEQYF
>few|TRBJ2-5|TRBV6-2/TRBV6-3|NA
TGTGCCAGCAGTCAGCCGCGGGCAGAAGAGACCCAGTACTTC
CASSQPRAEETQYF
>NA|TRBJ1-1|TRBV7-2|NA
TGTGCCAGCAGCTTAGCCAGCGAACACACTGAAGCTTTCTTT
CASSLASEHTEAFF
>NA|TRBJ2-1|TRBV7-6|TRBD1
TGTGCCAGCAGCTTCTATGCCGGGACAGGGGCAGGGAATGAGCAGTTCTTC
CASSFYAGTGAGNEQFF
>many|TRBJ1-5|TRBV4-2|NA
TGTGCCAGCAGCCAACAGGGAGGCCATAGCAATCAGCCCCAGCATTTT
CASSQQGGHSNQPQHF
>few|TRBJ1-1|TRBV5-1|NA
TGCGCCAGCAGCATACAGGGAGGCGGCACTGAAGCTTTCTTT
CASSIQGGGTEAFF
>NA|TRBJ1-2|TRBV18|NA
TGTGCCAGCTCACCACCGGCCACAAAGGATGGCTACACCTTC
CASSPPATKDGYTF
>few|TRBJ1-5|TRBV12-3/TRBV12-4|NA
TGTGCCAGCAGCCTTGGCAGGCCCAATCAGCCCCAGCATTTT
CASSLGRPNQPQHF
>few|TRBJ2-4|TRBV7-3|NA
TGTGCCAGCAGCTTATCCCGGGCGGGGATTCAGTACTTC
CASSLSRAGIQYF
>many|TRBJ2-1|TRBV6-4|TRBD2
TGTGCCAGCAGCGCTGGACTAGCGGGGGGCAGTGATGAGCAGTTCTTC
CASSAGLAGGSDEQFF
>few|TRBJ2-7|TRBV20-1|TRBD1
TGCAGTGCTAGACTCCAGGGGGAATCCTACGAGCAGTACTTC
CSARLQGESYEQYF
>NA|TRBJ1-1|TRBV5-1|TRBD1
TGCGCCAGCAGCTCGGACAGGGTCAACACTGAAGCTTTCTTT
CASSSDRVNTEAFF
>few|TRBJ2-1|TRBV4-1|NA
TGCGCCAGCACCCAAGGGGTCGGGGTTGAGCAGTTCTTC
CASTQGVGVEQFF
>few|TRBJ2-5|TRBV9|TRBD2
TGTGCCAGCAGCCCCGGGACTAGGATGCAAGAGACCCAGTACTTC
CASSPGTRMQETQYF
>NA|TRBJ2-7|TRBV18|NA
TGTGCCAGCTCGCAAGGGACGGCAACCTACGAGCAGTACTTC
CASSQGTATYEQYF
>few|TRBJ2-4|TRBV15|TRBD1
TGTGCCACCAGAGGGGACAGGGGGAGTTGGAACATTCAGTACTTC
CATRGDRGSWNIQYF
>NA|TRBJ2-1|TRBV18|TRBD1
TGTGCCAGCTCACTAGTACAGGGGGCGGGCAATGAGCAGTTCTTC
CASSLVQGAGNEQFF
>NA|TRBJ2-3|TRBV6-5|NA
TGTGCCAGCAAGGGCGGTCTTACCGCAGATACGCAGTATTTT
CASKGGLTADTQYF
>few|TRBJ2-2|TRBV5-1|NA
TGCGCCAGCAGCTTGGACAGGGTAGCCGGGGAGCTGTTTTTT
CASSLDRVAGELFF
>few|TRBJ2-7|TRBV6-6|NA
TGTGCCAGCAGCTTTAGGGACACCTCCTACGAGCAGTACTTC
CASSFRDTSYEQYF
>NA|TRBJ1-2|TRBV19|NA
TGTGCCAGTAGTCGCAGGGTGAATGGCTACACCTTC
CASSRRVNGYTF